This T cell receptor beta chain is drawn from a study of cytotoxic CD8 clonotypes in ibrutinib-treated CLL. On the study more broadly: Of a cohort that held some 12 relapsed/refractory and around 14 treatment-naive patients, roughly 18 were IGHV unmutated.

CDR1 is MDHEN and CDR2 is SYDVKM in the germline V gene. J gave up 4 bases and V 4 bases, and 9 bases lay outside the gene matches. CDR3 length: 15 residues. This table comes from immunoSEQ multiplex PCR, and its TCRdb copy is limited to in-frame clones, with some not included. The data hold some 310,000 clones, with about 80% observed a single time. The source of roughly 1.9 micrograms of genomic DNA for TCR beta libraries was cryopreserved PBMCs. The chain couples TRBV28 to TRBJ1-2; TRBD1 matches at 7 bases. The input for sequencing was PBMCs, taken before ibrutinib treatment. This clonotype was obtained from a human donor with chronic lymphocytic leukemia. The CDR3 reads CASSSRQGFAYGYTF. For the CDR3, the DNA is TGTGCCAGCAGTTCCCGACAGGGATTCGCCTATGGCTACACCTTC.